The T cell receptor (beta chain) described here comes from a study of cytomegalovirus exposure and HLA in healthy donors. Study conclusions and caveats: Donors belonging to an Asian-associated ancestry cluster reportedly showed fewer N-insertions in productive TCRs than the approximately 670-donor mean, according to what a later analysis found. Reportedly, diagnosis of cytomegalovirus status by the classifier showed high specificity and sensitivity. In a later analysis, parvovirus B19, influenza, CMV and Epstein-Barr virus appeared linked to several top co-occurrence clusters. In the analysis, some V segments, TRBV6-2 and TRBV6-3 included, were excluded as indistinguishable.

Comment on this clone: The target antigen is unknown.

The primer mix had 60 Vbeta and 13 Jbeta primers. TCRdb's table, derived via immunoSEQ multiplex PCR, lists solely in-frame clones and lacks some. The repertoire has about 98,000 clones, around 80% of them found once; the top ten carry 1.4% to 1.5%. Germline CDR1 and CDR2: MNHNS and SASEGT. V was pared by 6 bases and J by 6 bases, with 6 bases of the junction left unmatched. The CDR3 has 15 residues. The sample comprised PBMCs. The genes are TRBV6-1 and TRBJ2-2, with 11 bases aligning to TRBD2. The source of this sequence is a man aged 35 to 55 in good health and CMV-seronegative. The CDR3 protein is CASRSSGGGAGELFF. As DNA, the CDR3 is TGTGCCAGCAGGAGTAGCGGGGGGGGAGCCGGGGAGCTGTTTTTT.